These T cell receptor beta chains were read from a single sample in a study of shared clonotypes between healthy human individuals. This table comes from immunoSEQ multiplex PCR, and its TCRdb copy is limited to in-frame clones, with some not included. The sample lists 1.4 million to 1.5 million clones; roughly 96% were seen once. What was sequenced was naive CD4+ T cells sorted from blood. The receptors were gathered from a man aged 30 to 39 in good health. The CDR3 runs from the conserved cysteine through the conserved F or W. Each record gives: CDR3 protein, D gene, V gene. D genes are given only for firm matches.

cdr3_aa: CASSSQSARALNEQFF; d_call: .; v_call: TRBV5-8
cdr3_aa: CASSPKPGQGGSYEQYF; d_call: TRBD1; v_call: TRBV19
cdr3_aa: CASSLAGTDTQYF; d_call: .; v_call: TRBV5-8
cdr3_aa: CASSLGLAAPYEQYF; d_call: .; v_call: TRBV5-4
cdr3_aa: CASSLVARTTIPETQYF; d_call: .; v_call: TRBV7-9
cdr3_aa: CSVLTGANYGYTF; d_call: TRBD1; v_call: TRBV29-1
cdr3_aa: CASSETRNQPQHF; d_call: .; v_call: TRBV2
cdr3_aa: CASSRKTGIREKLFF; d_call: TRBD1; v_call: TRBV5-6
cdr3_aa: CASSLTLPGAGYF; d_call: .; v_call: TRBV7-6
cdr3_aa: CASSRRRSPTYEQYF; d_call: .; v_call: TRBV4-2
cdr3_aa: CASSQFRDLSYNEQFF; d_call: .; v_call: TRBV4-2
cdr3_aa: CASTSRNQPQHF; d_call: .; v_call: TRBV28
cdr3_aa: CSVVGPNADTQYF; d_call: .; v_call: TRBV29-1
cdr3_aa: CASSPGLAGGRSYEQYF; d_call: TRBD2; v_call: TRBV23-1
cdr3_aa: CASSLVRVDYEQYF; d_call: .; v_call: TRBV7-2
cdr3_aa: CASSLQGQNNEQFF; d_call: .; v_call: TRBV6-6
cdr3_aa: CASSIATGPYEQYF; d_call: .; v_call: TRBV19
cdr3_aa: CASSPLAELYNEQFF; d_call: TRBD2; v_call: TRBV5-4
cdr3_aa: CASSRTGELFF; d_call: .; v_call: TRBV19
cdr3_aa: CASSRGNEQYF; d_call: .; v_call: TRBV6-5
cdr3_aa: CASSHRESTEAFF; d_call: .; v_call: TRBV4-3
cdr3_aa: CTSSQEFLAGGVWVTDTQYF; d_call: .; v_call: TRBV1
cdr3_aa: CASRGILGTDTQYF; d_call: .; v_call: TRBV5-1
cdr3_aa: CASSYFAGKAETQYF; d_call: .; v_call: TRBV6-5
cdr3_aa: CASSAAAGRNEKLFF; d_call: .; v_call: TRBV9
cdr3_aa: CSVEDPGGAGLLNTEAFF; d_call: .; v_call: TRBV29-1
cdr3_aa: CSVEGTEPSNYGYTF; d_call: .; v_call: TRBV29-1
cdr3_aa: CASSLAGTSTFEQYF; d_call: .; v_call: TRBV7-2
cdr3_aa: CASSPRRDNTGELFF; d_call: .; v_call: TRBV18
cdr3_aa: CASSPGRQGAADTQYF; d_call: TRBD1; v_call: TRBV18
cdr3_aa: CASSYEDEQFF; d_call: .; v_call: TRBV6-6
cdr3_aa: CASSINRRGNQPQHF; d_call: .; v_call: TRBV19
cdr3_aa: CSVEDRPQYTEAFF; d_call: .; v_call: TRBV29-1
cdr3_aa: CASTRTGADTQYF; d_call: TRBD1; v_call: TRBV27
cdr3_aa: CASSMRAGVSNEQYF; d_call: TRBD2; v_call: TRBV19
cdr3_aa: CASSYRGREQYF; d_call: TRBD1; v_call: TRBV6-5
cdr3_aa: CASSLVSGLDEQYF; d_call: TRBD2; v_call: TRBV5-5
cdr3_aa: CASSPLPPGEDQPQHF; d_call: .; v_call: TRBV18
cdr3_aa: CASSSDRTYEQYF; d_call: .; v_call: TRBV14
cdr3_aa: CASSKDRKLQETQYF; d_call: .; v_call: TRBV21-1
cdr3_aa: CASSRKTSQGLYEQYF; d_call: .; v_call: TRBV4-2
cdr3_aa: CASSGRAVMNTEAFF; d_call: .; v_call: TRBV19
cdr3_aa: CASSVVGDRGYEQYF; d_call: TRBD1; v_call: TRBV9
cdr3_aa: CASSRGTSGSPVTDTQYF; d_call: TRBD2; v_call: TRBV11-3
cdr3_aa: CASSPSFQGGTEAFF; d_call: TRBD1; v_call: TRBV18
cdr3_aa: CASSPPTRLGEQYF; d_call: .; v_call: TRBV18
cdr3_aa: CASRVREPTGELFF; d_call: TRBD2; v_call: TRBV19
cdr3_aa: CASSLNGQGSEQFF; d_call: .; v_call: TRBV11-3
cdr3_aa: CASSLGIYFTGGDTGELFF; d_call: TRBD1; v_call: TRBV11-3
cdr3_aa: CASSLAQGAGGLYTQYF; d_call: TRBD1; v_call: TRBV5-4
cdr3_aa: CASSSSGAPNYEQYF; d_call: .; v_call: TRBV6-6
cdr3_aa: CASSPDSSTEAFF; d_call: .; v_call: TRBV7-3
cdr3_aa: CASSNSGYTEAFF; d_call: .; v_call: TRBV18